The 25 T cell receptor beta chains given below trace back to one sample, sequenced in a study of graft-versus-host responses after intestinal transplantation. Their antigens remain unidentified. Method: immunoSEQ multiplex PCR; TCRdb's copy keeps in-frame clones and lacks some. The table includes around 100,000 clones, around nine tenths detected once. The sample consisted of unstimulated CD4+ T cells sorted from spleen or lymph node cells, taken before transplant. Receptors were obtained from a human donor who was the organ donor for an intestinal transplant.

CDR3 region: CASSGAGGSGELFF. The CDR3 coding sequence is TGTGCCAGCAGTGGAGCAGGGGGCTCGGGGGAGCTGTTTTTT. The gene calls are TRBV25-1 and TRBJ2-2; TRBD1 aligns across 8 bases. This CDR3 region has 14 residues. V dropped 4 bases and J dropped 8; count of bases not matched to a gene: 6. Germline-derived CDR1 and CDR2 are MGHDK and SYGVNS.

The CDR3 DNA follows: TGTGCCAGCAGCTTAGATATGAGCGGGGAGCTGTTTTTT. It translates to CASSLDMSGELFF. This rearrangement joins TRBV7-9 to TRBJ2-2; D call uncertain. V shed 1 base and J shed 7 bases, with 7 bases lying between them. Germline assignment: CDR1 SEHNR and CDR2 FQNEAQ (reference sequence). The CDR3 spans 13 residues.

The chain joins TRBV5-1 to TRBJ1-1, with 8 bases fitting TRBD1. Germline V gene data show CDR1 as SGHRS and CDR2 as YFSETQ. CDR3 length: 13 amino acids. Trimming took 7 bases from V and 3 from J; bases not matched to a gene: 5. CDR3 residues: CASGQGLDTEAFF. The DNA of the CDR3 is TGCGCCAGCGGACAGGGATTGGACACTGAAGCTTTCTTT.

The V gene is TRBV28, the J gene TRBJ2-1; D gene uncertain. The V end lost 1 base, the J end lost 3 bases, and 10 bases lay between the germline ends. Germline V gene sequence: CDR1 MDHEN, CDR2 SYDVKM. This CDR3 region has 15 residues. The CDR3 sequence is CASSLSVWIYNEQFF. Here the CDR3 DNA reads TGTGCCAGCAGTTTATCGGTCTGGATCTACAATGAGCAGTTCTTC.

V and J are TRBV5-1 and TRBJ2-5; D is ambiguous. V lost 4 bases and J lost 1, with 8 bases in between. The CDR3 sequence is 13 residues long. The germline V gene encodes CDR1 SGHRS and CDR2 YFSETQ. CDR3 sequence: CASSDNPQETQYF. The CDR3 DNA sequence: TGCGCCAGCAGCGACAACCCCCAAGAGACCCAGTACTTC. The variable domain in full, completed from reference TRBV5-1 and TRBJ2-5, reads KAGVTQTPRYLIKTRGQQVTLSCSPISGHRSVSWYQQTPGQGLQFLFEYFSETQRNKGNFPGRFSGRQFSNSRSEMNVSTLELGDSALYLCASSDNPQETQYFGPGTRLLVL.

The chain uses TRBV5-1 and TRBJ2-5; D may correspond to TRBD1 or TRBD2 (5 bases each). The CDR3 is 14 residues long. Deletions cut 0 bases from V and 5 bases from J, with 11 bases between. Germline V CDR1 and CDR2: SGHRS, YFSETQ. The CDR3 reads CASSLGGVEETQYF. The CDR3 nucleotides are TGCGCCAGCAGCTTGGGAGGGGTAGAGGAGACCCAGTACTTC. Filled out from reference TRBV5-1 and TRBJ2-5, the complete variable domain reads KAGVTQTPRYLIKTRGQQVTLSCSPISGHRSVSWYQQTPGQGLQFLFEYFSETQRNKGNFPGRFSGRQFSNSRSEMNVSTLELGDSALYLCASSLGGVEETQYFGPGTRLLVL.

The V call is TRBV9, the J call TRBJ1-3; D perhaps matches TRBD1 (6 bases). V lost 4 bases and J lost 3, with 20 bases in between. This CDR3 spans 17 amino acids. Germline V CDR1 and CDR2: SGDLS, YYNGEE. CDR3 residues: CASSTNAGRGYGNTIYF. In DNA form, the CDR3 reads TGTGCCAGCAGCACGAACGCGGGCAGGGGTTATGGAAACACCATATATTTT.

The chain recombines TRBV30 with TRBJ2-4, with 7 bases matching TRBD1. V lost 1 base to trimming and J lost 5 bases; unmatched junction nucleotides: 8. From germline, CDR1 is GTSNPN and CDR2 SVGIG (reference sequence). The CDR3 consists of 15 residues. For the CDR3, the DNA is TGTGCCTGGAGTGGATACAGGGGTGAGGAAAACATTCAGTACTTC. Translated, it gives CAWSGYRGEENIQYF.

This sequence joins TRBV5-6 and TRBJ2-7, with 12 bases that match TRBD2. Germline CDR1 is SGHDT and CDR2 is YYEEEE. Germline trimming cut 2 bases from V and 2 bases from J; bases unmatched to any gene: 2. The CDR3 contains 15 residues. For the CDR3, the DNA is TGTGCCAGCAGCTTTCTAGCGGGAGGGACCTACGAGCAGTACTTC. Translation: CASSFLAGGTYEQYF.

The gene calls are TRBV18 and TRBJ2-7; D is perhaps TRBD1 (6 bases). Per the germline V gene, CDR1 is KGHSH and CDR2 is LQKENI. The CDR3 sequence is 14 residues long. V shed 4 bases and J shed 3 bases, with 13 bases lying between them. The CDR3: CASSLSEGGYEQYF. The DNA of the CDR3 is TGTGCCAGCTCACTTAGTGAAGGGGGCTACGAGCAGTACTTC.

The CDR3 loop reads CASSLRGQGFGGTEAFF. The CDR3 bases are TGCGCCAGCAGCTTGCGGGGACAGGGATTTGGGGGCACTGAAGCTTTCTTT. The J gene is TRBJ1-1, the V gene TRBV5-1; 9 bases are shared with TRBD1. The germline V gene has CDR1 SGHRS and CDR2 YFSETQ. The V segment lost 1 base and the J segment 4 bases; nucleotides outside the gene matches: 11. The CDR3 extends over 17 amino acids.

This clone was detected a few times. CDR3 nucleotide sequence: TGCGCCAGCAGCTTGGGACTAGCGGGAGAGACCCAGTACTTC. This sequence encodes CASSLGLAGETQYF. The chain couples TRBV5-1 to TRBJ2-5, with 10 bases that match TRBD2. CDR1 SGHRS and CDR2 YFSETQ come from the germline V gene. The CDR3 totals 14 residues. Trimming took 0 bases from V and 4 from J; bases not matched to a gene: 0.

V and J are TRBV6-6 and TRBJ2-7; TRBD2 agrees at 10 bases. This CDR3 comprises 14 residues. After removal of 5 bases from V and 5 bases from J, the junction contained 6 bases not matched to a gene. Per germline, CDR1 MNHNY and CDR2 SVGAGI (reference sequence). The CDR3 coding sequence is TGTGCCAGCAGTCGCGGGACTAGCGTGAACGAGCAGTACTTC. Encoded protein: CASSRGTSVNEQYF.

This clone has a single count. The chain uses TRBV28 and TRBJ2-1, with 8 bases lining up with TRBD1. V lost 4 bases and J lost 4; bases outside the gene matches: 6. The CDR3 is 15 amino acids. Germline assignment: CDR1 MDHEN and CDR2 SYDVKM. CDR3 region: CASSSPGQVYNEQFF. The DNA of the CDR3 is TGTGCCAGCAGTTCACCGGGACAGGTGTACAATGAGCAGTTCTTC. Filled out from reference TRBV28 and TRBJ2-1, the complete variable domain reads DVKVTQSSRYLVKRTGEKVFLECVQDMDHENMFWYRQDPGLGLRLIYFSYDVKMKEKGDIPEGYSVSREKKERFSLILESASTNQTSMYLCASSSPGQVYNEQFFGPGTRLTVL.

This chain uses TRBV27 with TRBJ2-5; TRBD2 matches 7 bases. Looked up from germline, CDR1 is MNHEY and CDR2 is SMNVEV (reference sequence). V dropped 4 bases and J dropped 2; count of bases not matched to a gene: 10. This CDR3 region has 16 residues. The CDR3 DNA reads as TGTGCCAGCAGTTCGAGATTCGGACTAGGTCAAGAGACCCAGTACTTC. This translates into CASSSRFGLGQETQYF.

The gene calls are TRBV30 and TRBJ1-3; D call uncertain. The CDR3 has 14 amino acids. Germline V gene data show CDR1 as GTSNPN and CDR2 as SVGIG (reference sequence). Trimming removed 0 bases at V and 0 bases at J, with 6 bases between. This CDR3 reads CAWSVSSSGNTIYF. DNA of the CDR3: TGTGCCTGGAGTGTATCGAGCTCTGGAAACACCATATATTTT. The full variable domain, with the rest looked up from reference TRBV30 and TRBJ1-3, is SQTIHQWPATLVQPVGSPLSLECTVEGTSNPNLYWYRQAAGRGLQLLFYSVGIGQISSEVPQNLSASRPQDRQFILSSKKLLLSDSGFYLCAWSVSSSGNTIYFGEGSWLTVV.

The gene calls are TRBV2 and TRBJ2-3; D is perhaps TRBD2 (5 bases). The germline CDR1 and CDR2 sequences are SNHLY and FYNNEI. The CDR3 loop spans 14 amino acids. V was clipped by 4 bases and J by 4 bases, with 12 bases between them. CDR3 region: CASSASLGADTQYF. CDR3 bases: TGTGCCAGCAGTGCAAGCCTCGGGGCAGATACGCAGTATTTT.

J is TRBJ1-3 and V is TRBV6-5; the D is unclear. V gave up 4 bases and J gave up 2 bases, with 9 bases separating them. The germline CDR1 and CDR2 sequences are MNHEY and SVGAGI. This CDR3 has 14 amino acids. The CDR3, as DNA: TGTGCCAGCAGTTCAACGACAACTGGAAACACCATATATTTT. Translating it yields CASSSTTTGNTIYF.

J is TRBJ2-3 and V is TRBV5-1; unclear D gene. CDR3 length equals 17 residues. Germline CDR1 is SGHRS and CDR2 is YFSETQ. The V gene lost 4 bases and the J gene lost 0 bases, with 18 bases spanning the gap. The CDR3 here is CASSQMVVGFSTDTQYF. CDR3 sequence (DNA): TGCGCCAGCAGCCAGATGGTGGTAGGTTTTAGCACAGATACGCAGTATTTT.

CDR3 residues: CASSVRASSPGELFF. The CDR3 DNA is TGTGCCAGCAGCGTACGGGCTAGTAGCCCGGGGGAGCTGTTTTTT. The chain joins TRBV9 to TRBJ2-2, with D unresolved. This CDR3 is 15 amino acids long. Trimming left V 1 base short and J 8 bases short, with 15 bases between. The V gene's germline CDR1 is SGDLS and CDR2 YYNGEE.

V is TRBV6-1 and J is TRBJ2-6; D is uncertain. The CDR3 has 15 residues. V was shortened by 6 bases and J by 2 bases, with 11 bases between the two germline ends. CDR1 and CDR2 (germline): MNHNS, SASEGT. The DNA of the CDR3 is TGTGCCAGCAGCCCGGCCGGCCCTGGGGCCAACGTCCTGACTTTC. Amino acid sequence: CASSPAGPGANVLTF.

To note about this clone: This sample includes further DNA sequences coding for the same CDR3. The chain couples TRBV2 to TRBJ2-2; no reliable D call. This CDR3 comprises 12 residues. Germline V CDR1 and CDR2: SNHLY, FYNNEI. With 2 bases removed from V and 6 bases from J, the gap between germline ends came to 4 bases. CDR3 in amino acids: CASSERSGELFF. The CDR3 region has the DNA TGTGCCAGCAGTGAACGGTCCGGGGAGCTGTTTTTT.

The chain links TRBV19 to TRBJ1-4; 7 bases line up with TRBD1. V lost 4 bases, J lost 6 bases, and 14 bases stayed unmatched. The CDR3 has 17 amino acids. Per germline, CDR1 LNHDA and CDR2 SQIVND (reference sequence). This CDR3 is CASSNRGSVAGDEKLFF. The DNA of the CDR3 is TGTGCCAGTAGTAACAGGGGCTCGGTGGCGGGGGATGAAAAACTGTTTTTT.

V gene TRBV28 combines with J gene TRBJ2-2; 7 positions agree with TRBD2. V was pared by 7 bases and J by 0 bases, with 2 bases of the junction left unmatched. CDR1 MDHEN and CDR2 SYDVKM come from the germline V gene. The CDR3 is made up of 14 amino acids. The CDR3 sequence is CASTGGANTGELFF. The DNA for the CDR3 is TGTGCCAGCACTGGGGGGGCGAACACCGGGGAGCTGTTTTTT.

The sample holds one count of this clone. V gene TRBV10-2 combines with J gene TRBJ2-5, with 13 bases lining up with TRBD2. V gave up 10 bases and J gave up 3 bases; unmatched junction bases: 5. Germline assignment: CDR1 WSHSY and CDR2 SAAADI. The CDR3 is made up of 14 amino acids. This CDR3 is CATKLAGGEETQYF. For the CDR3, the DNA is TGCGCCACCAAACTAGCGGGAGGGGAAGAGACCCAGTACTTC.